These 10 T cell receptor beta chains share one sample of origin, sequenced in a study of blood T cell repertoires in COVID-19. Profiled with immunoSEQ multiplex PCR; TCRdb holds only in-frame clones, not every one. The sample consists of about 330,000 clones, 86% of them appearing once. Sequencing used peripheral blood. These TCRs come from a woman in her forties or fifties with acute or convalescent COVID-19.

Worth noting for this clone: The CDR3 does not end in the conserved phenylalanine or tryptophan, so this is likely a read error. The DNA is omitted, as the CDR3 cannot be located on it reliably, and the CDR3 follows TCRdb's listing. V gene TRBV5-4 combines with J gene TRBJ2-7; TRBD2 is taken as the D call from the table, unchecked against the DNA. From its first to its last residue, the CDR3 has 14 amino acids. Looked up from germline, CDR1 is SGHNT and CDR2 is YYREEE (reference sequence). Here the CDR3 reads CASSGPGLAGESFH.

This clone came up once. This chain connects TRBV11-2 to TRBJ2-2; D is perhaps TRBD1 (6 bases). The V and J ends lost 1 base and 7 bases respectively, with 16 bases between them. The CDR3 totals 16 residues. The germline gives CDR1 SGHAT, CDR2 FQNNGV. The chain's CDR3 is CASSLVLGASVGELFF. The CDR3 bases are TGTGCCAGCAGCTTAGTTCTGGGGGCATCGGTCGGGGAGCTGTTTTTT.

Notes on this clone: This sample also contains other DNA sequences that code for the same CDR3. The gene calls are TRBV5-1 and TRBJ1-3, with a tentative D call TRBD1 (5 bases). CDR1 is SGHRS, CDR2 YFSETQ, per germline. This CDR3 region has 14 residues. The V end lost 0 bases, the J end lost 4 bases, and 8 bases lay between the germline ends. The CDR3 sequence is CASSLDPGGNTIYF. CDR3 coding DNA: TGCGCCAGCAGCTTGGACCCAGGGGGAAACACCATATATTTT.

This clone occurred a few times. CDR3 sequence (DNA): TGTGCCTGGAGACGGACAGGGGACGGAACTGAAGCTTTCTTT. Its protein product is CAWRRTGDGTEAFF. This chain joins TRBV30 and TRBJ1-1, with 9 bases lining up with TRBD1. Germline V gene sequence: CDR1 GTSNPN, CDR2 SVGIG (reference sequence). The CDR3 loop spans 14 amino acids. The V gene end was trimmed by 3 bases and the J gene end by 5 bases; junction bases not matched to a gene: 7.

The chain uses TRBV19 and TRBJ2-5; perhaps TRBD1 as D (5 bases). Germline V gene sequence: CDR1 LNHDA, CDR2 SQIVND (reference sequence). This CDR3 contains 14 residues. Trimming pared 3 bases from V and 1 base from J, leaving 9 bases between. In nucleotides, the CDR3 is TGTGCCAGTAGTATTTCAGGGTTCCAAGAGACCCAGTACTTC. Protein sequence: CASSISGFQETQYF.

CDR3 DNA: TGTGCCAGCAGCGTACGGCCTAGCGGGAGCTATTCCTACGAGCAGTACTTC. Its protein product is CASSVRPSGSYSYEQYF. This sequence joins TRBV9 and TRBJ2-7, with TRBD2 matching over 10 bases. V was pared by 1 base and J by 1 base, with 8 bases of the junction left unmatched. This CDR3 has 17 residues. The germline gives CDR1 SGDLS, CDR2 YYNGEE.

The chain employs TRBV7-9 and TRBJ1-1; TRBD1 aligns across 7 bases. This CDR3 region has 14 residues. The germline gives CDR1 SEHNR, CDR2 FQNEAQ (reference sequence). V trimming: 5 bases; J trimming: 6 bases; junction bases outside the gene matches: 9. For the CDR3, the DNA is TGTGCCAGCAGCCCGACCCGGACAGGTTCTGAAGCTTTCTTT. Residues: CASSPTRTGSEAFF.

The gene calls are TRBV6-2 or TRBV6-3 and TRBJ2-7; D is perhaps TRBD1 (5 bases). Deletions cut 3 bases from V and 2 bases from J, with 14 bases between. Germline V gene lookup returns CDR1 MNHEY and CDR2 SVGEGT. The CDR3 runs 15 residues. The CDR3 DNA sequence: TGTGCCAGCAGTTATAGAAAGGGGCGCACCTACGAGCAGTACTTC. It is translated as CASSYRKGRTYEQYF.

This chain links TRBV9 with TRBJ2-7; 8 bases fit TRBD2. Germline V lookup: CDR1 SGDLS, CDR2 YYNGEE. The CDR3 runs to 14 residues. V lost 0 bases to trimming and J lost 3 bases; unmatched junction nucleotides: 2. Here the CDR3 DNA reads TGTGCCAGCAGCGTAGCGGGGGGGGACTACGAGCAGTACTTC. Translated, it gives CASSVAGGDYEQYF.

This clone was seen many times. The chain couples TRBV28 to TRBJ1-5, with D hard to call. This CDR3 has 16 residues. Germline-derived CDR1 and CDR2 are MDHEN and SYDVKM. Trimming cost V 5 bases and J 4 bases, with 18 bases left between them. CDR3 DNA: TGTGCCAGCAGTCTTGGGGAGGCGGCCGTAAATCAGCCCCAGCATTTT. Translating gives CASSLGEAAVNQPQHF.